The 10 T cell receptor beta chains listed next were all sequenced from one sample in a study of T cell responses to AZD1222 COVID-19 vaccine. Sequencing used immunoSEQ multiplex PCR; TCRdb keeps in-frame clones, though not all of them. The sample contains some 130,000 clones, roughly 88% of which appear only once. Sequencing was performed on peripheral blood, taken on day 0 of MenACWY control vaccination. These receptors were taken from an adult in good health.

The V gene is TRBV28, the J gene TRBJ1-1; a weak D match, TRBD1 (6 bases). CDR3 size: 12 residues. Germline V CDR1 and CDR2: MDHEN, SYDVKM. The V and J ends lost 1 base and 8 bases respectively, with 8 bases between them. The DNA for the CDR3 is TGTGCCAGCAGTTTATTGGGACAAGAAGCTTTCTTT. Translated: CASSLLGQEAFF.

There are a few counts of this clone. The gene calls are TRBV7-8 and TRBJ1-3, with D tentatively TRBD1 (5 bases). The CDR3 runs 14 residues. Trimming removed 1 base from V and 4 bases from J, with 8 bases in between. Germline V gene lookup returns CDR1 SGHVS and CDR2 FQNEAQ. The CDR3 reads CASSLDTGGNTIYF. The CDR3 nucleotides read TGTGCCAGCAGCTTAGATACAGGCGGAAACACCATATATTTT.

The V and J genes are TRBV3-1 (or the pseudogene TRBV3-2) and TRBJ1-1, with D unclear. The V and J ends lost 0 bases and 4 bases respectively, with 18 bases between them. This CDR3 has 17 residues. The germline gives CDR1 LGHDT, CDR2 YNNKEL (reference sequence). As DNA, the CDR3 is TGTGCCAGCAGCCAAGACAAGGCAAAGGGCTCGGTCACTGAAGCTTTCTTT. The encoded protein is CASSQDKAKGSVTEAFF.

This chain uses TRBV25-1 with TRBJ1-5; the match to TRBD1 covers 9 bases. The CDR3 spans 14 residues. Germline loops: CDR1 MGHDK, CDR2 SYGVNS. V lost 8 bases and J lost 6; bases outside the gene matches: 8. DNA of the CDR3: TGTGCCAGCGTAGGACAGGGGAGCGGTCAGCCCCAGCATTTT. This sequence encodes CASVGQGSGQPQHF. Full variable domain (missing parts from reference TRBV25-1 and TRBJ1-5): EADIYQTPRYLVIGTGKKITLECSQTMGHDKMYWYQQDPGMELHLIHYSYGVNSTEKGDLSSESTVSRIRTEHFPLTLESARPSHTSQYLCASVGQGSGQPQHFGDGTRLSIL.

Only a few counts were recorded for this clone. DNA of the CDR3: TGTGCCACCAGCAGAGATTTGAGCCCTCAGGGGGCGGGAGAGCAGTACTTC. Its protein product is CATSRDLSPQGAGEQYF. V usage is TRBV15 and J usage is TRBJ2-7; 8 positions match TRBD1. Germline V CDR1 and CDR2: LNHNV, YYDKDF (reference sequence). V was pared by 0 bases and J by 7 bases, with 14 bases of the junction left unmatched. The CDR3 runs 17 residues. The full variable domain, its missing parts supplied by reference TRBV15 and TRBJ2-7, is DAMVIQNPRYQVTQFGKPVTLSCSQTLNHNVMYWYQQKSSQAPKLLFHYYDKDFNNEADTPDNFQSRRPNTSFCFLDIRSPGLGDTAMYLCATSRDLSPQGAGEQYFGPGTRLTVT.

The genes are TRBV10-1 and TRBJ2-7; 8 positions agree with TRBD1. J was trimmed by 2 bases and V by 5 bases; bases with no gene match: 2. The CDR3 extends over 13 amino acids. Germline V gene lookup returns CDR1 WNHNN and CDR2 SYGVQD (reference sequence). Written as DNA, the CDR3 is TGCGCCAGCAGTCTACAGGGGGCCTACGAGCAGTACTTC. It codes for CASSLQGAYEQYF.

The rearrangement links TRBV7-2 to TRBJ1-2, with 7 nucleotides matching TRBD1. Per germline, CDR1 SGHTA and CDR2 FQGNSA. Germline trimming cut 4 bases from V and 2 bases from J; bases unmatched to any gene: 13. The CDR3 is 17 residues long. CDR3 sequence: CASSSIPSIGGNYGYTF. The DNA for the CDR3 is TGTGCCAGCAGCTCCATACCCTCAATAGGGGGCAACTATGGCTACACCTTC.

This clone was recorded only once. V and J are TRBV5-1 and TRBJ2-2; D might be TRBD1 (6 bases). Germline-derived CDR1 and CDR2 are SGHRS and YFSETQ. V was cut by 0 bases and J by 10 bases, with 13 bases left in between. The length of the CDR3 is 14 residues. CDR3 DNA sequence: TGCGCCAGCAGCTTGGGTCTGGGGGCGGTGGAGCTGTTTTTT. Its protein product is CASSLGLGAVELFF. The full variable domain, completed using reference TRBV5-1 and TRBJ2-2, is KAGVTQTPRYLIKTRGQQVTLSCSPISGHRSVSWYQQTPGQGLQFLFEYFSETQRNKGNFPGRFSGRQFSNSRSEMNVSTLELGDSALYLCASSLGLGAVELFFGEGSRLTVL.

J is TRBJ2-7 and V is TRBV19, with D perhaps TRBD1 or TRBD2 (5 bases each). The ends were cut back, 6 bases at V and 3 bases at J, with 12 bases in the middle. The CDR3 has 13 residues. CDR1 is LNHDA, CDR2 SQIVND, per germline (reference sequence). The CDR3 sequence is CASSPGSDYEQYF. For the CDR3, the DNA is TGTGCCAGTAGCCCAGGGAGTGACTACGAGCAGTACTTC.

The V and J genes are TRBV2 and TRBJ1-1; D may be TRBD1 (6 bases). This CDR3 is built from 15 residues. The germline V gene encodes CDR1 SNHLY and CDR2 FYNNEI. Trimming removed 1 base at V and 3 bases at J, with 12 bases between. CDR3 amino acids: CASSEDEGVYTEAFF. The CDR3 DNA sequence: TGTGCCAGCAGTGAAGATGAGGGGGTTTACACTGAAGCTTTCTTT.